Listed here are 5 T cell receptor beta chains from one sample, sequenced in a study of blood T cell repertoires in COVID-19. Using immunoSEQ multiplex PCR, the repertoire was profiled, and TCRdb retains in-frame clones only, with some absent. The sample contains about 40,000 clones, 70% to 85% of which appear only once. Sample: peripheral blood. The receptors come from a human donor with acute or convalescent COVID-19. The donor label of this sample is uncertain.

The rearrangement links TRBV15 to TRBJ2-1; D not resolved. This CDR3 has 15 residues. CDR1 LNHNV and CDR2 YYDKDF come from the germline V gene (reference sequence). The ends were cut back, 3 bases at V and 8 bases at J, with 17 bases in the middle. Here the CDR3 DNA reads TGTGCCACCAGCAGCGTTGAGAAGACACTCGATGAGCAGTTCTTC. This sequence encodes CATSSVEKTLDEQFF.

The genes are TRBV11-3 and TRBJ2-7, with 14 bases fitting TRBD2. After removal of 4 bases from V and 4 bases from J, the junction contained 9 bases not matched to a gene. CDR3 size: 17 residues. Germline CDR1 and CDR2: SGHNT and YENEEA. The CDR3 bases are TGTGCCAGCAGCTCGGGACTAGCGGGAGTTGATGGATACGAGCAGTACTTC. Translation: CASSSGLAGVDGYEQYF.

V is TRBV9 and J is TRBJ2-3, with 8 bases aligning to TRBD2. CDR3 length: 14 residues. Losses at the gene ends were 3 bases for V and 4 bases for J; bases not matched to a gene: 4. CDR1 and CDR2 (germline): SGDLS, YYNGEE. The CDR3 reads CASSGLAQADTQYF. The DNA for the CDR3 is TGTGCCAGCAGCGGACTAGCGCAGGCAGATACGCAGTATTTT.

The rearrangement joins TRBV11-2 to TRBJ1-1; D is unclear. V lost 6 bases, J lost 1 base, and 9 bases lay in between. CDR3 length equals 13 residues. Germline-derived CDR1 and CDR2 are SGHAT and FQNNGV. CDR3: CASRLTENTEAFF. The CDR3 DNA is TGTGCCAGCAGGTTAACAGAGAACACTGAAGCTTTCTTT.

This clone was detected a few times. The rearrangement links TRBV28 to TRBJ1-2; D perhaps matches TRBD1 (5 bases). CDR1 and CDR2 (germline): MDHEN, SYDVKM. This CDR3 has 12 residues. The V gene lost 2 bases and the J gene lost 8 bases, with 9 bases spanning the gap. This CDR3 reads CASSLQGRGYTF. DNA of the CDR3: TGTGCCAGCAGTTTACAGGGCCGAGGCTACACCTTC.